Shown below are 22 T cell receptor beta chains from a single sample sequenced in a study of cytomegalovirus exposure and HLA in healthy donors. The study ran its PCR with 60 Vbeta and 13 Jbeta primers. Generated by immunoSEQ multiplex PCR, the TCRdb table keeps only in-frame clones and is missing some. The table shows about 200,000 clones, with more than 75% occurring only once. Sequencing used PBMCs. The receptor source for this set is a man aged 35 to 55 in good health and CMV-seropositive.

This clone has just one count. In DNA, the CDR3 is TGTGCCAGCAGTTTTGTACTAGCGGGAGTCGACGAGCAGTACTTC. This sequence encodes CASSFVLAGVDEQYF. This chain joins TRBV27 and TRBJ2-7, with TRBD2 matching over 11 bases. This CDR3 region has 15 residues. Germline V gene lookup returns CDR1 MNHEY and CDR2 SMNVEV (reference sequence). The V segment lost 3 bases and the J segment 5 bases; nucleotides outside the gene matches: 6.

The chain joins TRBV7-2 to TRBJ2-2, with TRBD2 as a possible D gene (5 bases). Trimming took 4 bases from V and 3 from J, leaving 12 bases between them. CDR1 is SGHTA and CDR2 is FQGNSA in the germline V gene. The CDR3 length is 15 residues. The CDR3 region is CASSSRTSYTGELFF. CDR3 DNA: TGTGCCAGCAGCTCCAGGACTTCCTACACCGGGGAGCTGTTTTTT.

This sequence joins TRBV19 and TRBJ1-5; D possibly corresponds to TRBD1 (5 bases). Trimming left V 8 bases short and J 3 bases short, with 11 bases between. The germline V gene has CDR1 LNHDA and CDR2 SQIVND (reference sequence). This CDR3 is 13 amino acids long. CDR3 loop: CASSDRFNQPQHF. The CDR3 DNA reads TGTGCCAGTTCCGACAGATTCAATCAGCCCCAGCATTTT. Supplemented by reference TRBV19 and TRBJ1-5, the full variable domain reads DGGITQSPKYLFRKEGQNVTLSCEQNLNHDAMYWYRQDPGQGLRLIYYSQIVNDFQKGDIAEGYSVSREKKESFPLTVTSAQKNPTAFYLCASSDRFNQPQHFGDGTRLSIL.

This clone has only one observation. This chain uses TRBV5-1 with TRBJ2-1; possibly TRBD2 for D (6 bases). CDR3 length: 14 amino acids. Trimming stripped 2 bases from V and 5 bases from J, with 11 bases between. Looked up from germline, CDR1 is SGHRS and CDR2 is YFSETQ. CDR3 nucleotides: TGCGCCAGCAGCTTAAGCGGGCAGAACAATGAGCAGTTCTTC. Its translation: CASSLSGQNNEQFF.

This clone was found a few times. The gene calls are TRBV6-6 and TRBJ1-1; the D is unclear. CDR1 is MNHNY, CDR2 SVGAGI, per germline (reference sequence). This CDR3 has 13 residues. V was pared by 6 bases and J by 0 bases, with 8 bases between. CDR3 residues: CASSLLLNTEAFF. As DNA, the CDR3 is TGTGCCAGCAGCCTACTCCTGAACACTGAAGCTTTCTTT.

The CDR3 region is CASSGASSGIQYF. CDR3 DNA sequence: TGCGCCAGCAGTGGGGCCTCTTCAGGGATTCAGTACTTC. This chain uses TRBV10-1 with TRBJ2-4, with D possibly matching TRBD1 (5 bases). Trimming took off 4 bases at V and 10 bases at J, with 14 bases between the two ends. Per germline, CDR1 WNHNN and CDR2 SYGVQD (reference sequence). The CDR3 length is 13 residues.

This chain joins TRBV27 and TRBJ2-5; 7 bases align to TRBD1. CDR1 is MNHEY and CDR2 is SMNVEV in the germline V gene (reference sequence). The CDR3 has 15 amino acids. V lost 5 bases to trimming and J lost 1 base; unmatched junction nucleotides: 7. The CDR3 sequence is CASSMRTGLQETQYF. CDR3 coding DNA: TGTGCCAGCAGTATGCGGACAGGACTCCAAGAGACCCAGTACTTC.

V usage is TRBV5-1 and J usage is TRBJ1-6, with D perhaps matching TRBD1 (5 bases). V lost 2 bases to trimming and J lost 7 bases, with 10 bases between them. The germline CDR1 and CDR2 sequences are SGHRS and YFSETQ. This CDR3 comprises 14 residues. The CDR3 sequence: CASSLRQGNSPLHF. In DNA form, the CDR3 reads TGCGCCAGCAGCTTACGCCAGGGAAATTCACCCCTCCACTTT.

The rearrangement joins TRBV5-1 to TRBJ2-1; 14 bases are shared with TRBD2. The ends lost 3 bases at V and 8 bases at J; junction bases unmatched: 7. Germline V CDR1 and CDR2: SGHRS, YFSETQ. This CDR3 is 16 amino acids long. The CDR3 sequence is CASSYGTSGSGYEQFF. CDR3 coding DNA: TGCGCCAGCAGCTATGGGACTAGCGGGAGTGGGTATGAGCAGTTCTTC.

J is TRBJ2-7 and V is TRBV5-1; 9 bases agree with TRBD2. CDR3 size: 20 residues. Germline V CDR1 and CDR2: SGHRS, YFSETQ. The J segment lost 2 bases and the V segment lost 0 bases, leaving 18 bases of the junction unmatched. The CDR3 DNA reads TGCGCCAGCAGCTTGGCCACTAGCGGGCTAGGGAGCTCCTCAACCTACGAGCAGTACTTC. This sequence encodes CASSLATSGLGSSSTYEQYF. The variable domain in full, with the rest retrieved from reference TRBV5-1 and TRBJ2-7, is KAGVTQTPRYLIKTRGQQVTLSCSPISGHRSVSWYQQTPGQGLQFLFEYFSETQRNKGNFPGRFSGRQFSNSRSEMNVSTLELGDSALYLCASSLATSGLGSSSTYEQYFGPGTRLTVT.

The chain links TRBV7-8 to TRBJ1-5; no clear D. The V end lost 5 bases, the J end lost 9 bases, and 11 bases lay between the germline ends. The length of the CDR3 is 12 residues. Germline assignment: CDR1 SGHVS and CDR2 FQNEAQ. The CDR3 DNA sequence: TGTGCCAGCAGCCGGGAGGCGGCGCCCCAGCATTTT. This codes for CASSREAAPQHF. Full variable domain (rest looked up from reference TRBV7-8 and TRBJ1-5): GAGVSQSPRYKVAKRGQDVALRCDPISGHVSLFWYQQALGQGPEFLTYFQNEAQLDKSGLPSDRFFAERPEGSVSTLKIQRTQQEDSAVYLCASSREAAPQHFGDGTRLSIL.

The chain carries TRBV7-6 and TRBJ2-7; 8 nucleotides align to TRBD2. CDR1 is SGHVS, CDR2 FNYEAQ, per germline. J lost 8 bases, V lost 1 base, and 10 bases had no gene match. The CDR3 has 15 residues. CDR3 coding DNA: TGTGCCAGCAGCTTAGGTGAAGCGGGAGTTCCTAAGCAGTACTTC. Translating gives CASSLGEAGVPKQYF.

This chain links TRBV5-5 with TRBJ1-5, with D possibly being TRBD1 (6 bases). This CDR3 has 16 residues. The V and J ends lost 4 bases and 9 bases respectively, with 23 bases between them. Germline V gene data show CDR1 as SGHKS and CDR2 as YYEKEE (reference sequence). The CDR3 spells CASSTGPGDLGRPQHF. The CDR3 coding sequence is TGTGCCAGCAGCACTGGACCAGGGGATCTTGGGCGGCCCCAGCATTTT. Supplemented by reference TRBV5-5 and TRBJ1-5, the full variable domain reads DAGVTQSPTHLIKTRGQQVTLRCSPISGHKSVSWYQQVLGQGPQFIFQYYEKEERGRGNFPDRFSARQFPNYSSELNVNALLLGDSALYLCASSTGPGDLGRPQHFGDGTRLSIL.

Remarks on this clone: Distinct nucleotide sequences in the sample also encode this CDR3. J is TRBJ1-5 and V is TRBV6-5; D unclear. The ends were cut back, 7 bases at V and 0 bases at J, with 7 bases in the middle. CDR1 is MNHEY and CDR2 is SVGAGI in the germline V gene. This CDR3 contains 13 residues. DNA of the CDR3: TGTGCCAGCACCACCGGTAGCAATCAGCCCCAGCATTTT. Protein sequence: CASTTGSNQPQHF.

The CDR3 loop is CASSPGDTERYTF. In DNA form, the CDR3 reads TGTGCCAGCTCACCAGGGGACACCGAACGCTACACCTTC. V is TRBV18 and J is TRBJ1-2; possibly TRBD1 for D (6 bases). The V end lost 2 bases, the J end lost 9 bases, and 13 bases lay between the germline ends. In germline, CDR1 is KGHSH, CDR2 LQKENI. The CDR3 length is 13 residues.

V gene TRBV2 combines with J gene TRBJ2-2, with a tentative D call TRBD2 (6 bases). The V end lost 2 bases, the J end lost 4 bases, and 8 bases lay between the germline ends. In germline, CDR1 is SNHLY, CDR2 FYNNEI. The length of the CDR3 is 14 residues. Here the CDR3 reads CASSEMGGTGELFF. CDR3 DNA: TGTGCCAGCAGTGAAATGGGGGGCACCGGGGAGCTGTTTTTT.

Only one count was recorded for this clone. This rearrangement joins TRBV2 to TRBJ2-7; 8 bases line up with TRBD2. From germline, CDR1 is SNHLY and CDR2 FYNNEI. This CDR3 has 15 residues. V lost 11 bases, J lost 1 base, and 13 bases stayed unmatched. CDR3 sequence (DNA): TGTGCCTCAAGGATACTAGCGGCCCCATCCTACGAGCAGTACTTC. Protein: CASRILAAPSYEQYF.

This clone was seen only a few times. At one end, the junction sequence differs from germline, possibly due to a read error. The chain has TRBV7-7 and TRBJ1-3; perhaps TRBD1 as D (6 bases). The CDR3 spans 16 residues. Germline V gives CDR1 SSHAT, CDR2 FNYEAQ (reference sequence). The CDR3 sequence is CASSLDRILSGNTIYF. CDR3 nucleotides: TGTGCTAGCAGCTTGGACAGAATACTTTCTGGAAACACCATATATTTT.

The genes are TRBV30 and TRBJ2-2, with TRBD2 matching over 12 bases. V lost 3 bases, J lost 5 bases, and 7 bases stayed unmatched. Per the germline V gene, CDR1 is GTSNPN and CDR2 is SVGIG (reference sequence). This CDR3 region has 16 residues. DNA for the CDR3: TGTGCCTGGAGGCGACTAGCGGGAGTTGGAACCGGGGAGCTGTTTTTT. Protein product: CAWRRLAGVGTGELFF. The whole variable domain, remainder taken from reference TRBV30 and TRBJ2-2, is SQTIHQWPATLVQPVGSPLSLECTVEGTSNPNLYWYRQAAGRGLQLLFYSVGIGQISSEVPQNLSASRPQDRQFILSSKKLLLSDSGFYLCAWRRLAGVGTGELFFGEGSRLTVL.

The count of this clone is one. The rearrangement links TRBV25-1 to TRBJ2-7, with D possibly being TRBD2 (5 bases). Germline assignment: CDR1 MGHDK and CDR2 SYGVNS. With 6 bases removed from V and 6 bases from J, the gap between germline ends came to 12 bases. CDR3 length equals 12 residues. The CDR3 DNA reads TGTGCCAGCAGCGCCACGAGGGTCGAGCAGTACGTC. Protein: CASSATRVEQYV.

V and J are TRBV7-3 and TRBJ2-3; D might be TRBD2 (6 bases). Germline loops: CDR1 SGHTA, CDR2 FQGTGA. V dropped 5 bases and J dropped 1 base, with 16 bases sitting between them. This CDR3 spans 16 amino acids. The CDR3 nucleotides read TGTGCCAGCAGCCGCGCCTCGACGGGAGGCACAGATACGCAGTATTTT. As protein: CASSRASTGGTDTQYF.

The V call is TRBV7-6, the J call TRBJ2-1, with TRBD1 identical over 10 bases. V lost 5 bases to trimming and J lost 6 bases; unmatched junction nucleotides: 4. Germline loops: CDR1 SGHVS, CDR2 FNYEAQ. The CDR3 length is 14 residues. The CDR3 DNA is TGTGCCAGCAGCCTGGGGGACAGGGGCAATGAGCAGTTCTTC. This gives the protein CASSLGDRGNEQFF.